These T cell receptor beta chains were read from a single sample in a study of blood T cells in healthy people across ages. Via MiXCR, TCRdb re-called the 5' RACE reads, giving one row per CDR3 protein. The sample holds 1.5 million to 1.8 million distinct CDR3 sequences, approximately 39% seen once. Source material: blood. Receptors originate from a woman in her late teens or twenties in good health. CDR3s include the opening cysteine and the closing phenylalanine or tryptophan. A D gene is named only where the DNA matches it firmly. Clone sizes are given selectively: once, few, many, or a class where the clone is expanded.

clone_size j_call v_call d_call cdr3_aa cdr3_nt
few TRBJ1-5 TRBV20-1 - CSARVQTGFNQPQHF TGCAGTGCTAGAGTACAGACAGGTTTTAATCAGCCCCAGCATTTT
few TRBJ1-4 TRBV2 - CASSEAGINEKLFF TGTGCCAGCAGTGAAGCGGGGATTAATGAAAAACTGTTTTTT
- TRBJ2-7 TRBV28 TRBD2 CASSLRAGVGEQYF TGTGCCAGCAGCCTACGAGCGGGAGTTGGCGAGCAGTACTTC
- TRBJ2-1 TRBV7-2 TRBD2 CASSLIGGGYNEQFF TGTGCCAGCAGCTTGATCGGGGGGGGGTACAATGAGCAGTTCTTC
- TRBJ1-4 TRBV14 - CASQLGRGEKLFF TGTGCCAGCCAACTCGGGCGAGGGGAAAAACTGTTTTTT
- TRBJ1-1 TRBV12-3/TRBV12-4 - CASSPTSGTEVRMNTEAFF TGTGCCAGCAGTCCTACCTCCGGGACGGAAGTACGTATGAACACTGAAGCTTTCTTT
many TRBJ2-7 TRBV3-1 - CASSQGGYEQYF TGCGCCAGCAGCCAAGGGGGCTACGAGCAGTACTTC
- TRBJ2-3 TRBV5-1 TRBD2 CASSLELAGDTDTQYF TGCGCCAGCAGCCTAGAATTAGCGGGAGACACAGATACGCAGTATTTT
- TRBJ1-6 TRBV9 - CASSDLRGTRESPLHF TGTGCCAGCAGCGACCTTCGTGGGACTCGAGAATCACCCCTCCACTTT
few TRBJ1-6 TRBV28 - CASRSTEENSPLHF TGTGCCAGCAGATCCACAGAAGAGAATTCACCCCTCCACTTT
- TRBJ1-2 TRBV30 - CAWSKQGYGYTF TGTGCCTGGAGTAAACAGGGCTATGGCTACACCTTC
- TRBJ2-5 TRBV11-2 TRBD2 CASSEIGTSGPETQYF TGTGCCAGCAGCGAGATTGGGACTAGCGGTCCAGAGACCCAGTACTTC
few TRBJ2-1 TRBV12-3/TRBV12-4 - CASSSPPLSGVMYNEQFF TGTGCCAGCAGTTCCCCCCCGCTTAGCGGCGTGATGTACAATGAGCAGTTCTTC
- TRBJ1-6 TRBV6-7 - CASSHQLHNSPLHF TGTGCCAGCAGTCACCAGCTTCACAATTCACCCCTCCACTTT
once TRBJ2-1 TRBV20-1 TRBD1 CSATWDRVSYNEQFF TGCAGTGCTACCTGGGACAGGGTCTCCTACAATGAGCAGTTCTTC
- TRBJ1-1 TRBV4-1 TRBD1 CASSLEGTAFLNTEAFF TGCGCCAGCAGCCTAGAAGGGACAGCCTTTTTGAACACTGAAGCTTTCTTT
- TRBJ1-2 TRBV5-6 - CASSWGTRGSYGYTF TGTGCCAGCAGCTGGGGAACCAGGGGATCCTATGGCTACACCTTC
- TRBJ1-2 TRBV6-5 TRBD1 CASSSLLGGKGGHTF TGTGCCAGCAGTTCCCTACTGGGGGGGAAAGGGGGCCACACCTTC
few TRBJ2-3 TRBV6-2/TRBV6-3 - CASSYITDTQYF TGTGCCAGCAGTTACATAACAGATACGCAGTATTTT
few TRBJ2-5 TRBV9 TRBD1 CASSAHLGQGQETQYF TGTGCCAGCAGCGCGCACCTCGGACAGGGCCAAGAGACCCAGTACTTC
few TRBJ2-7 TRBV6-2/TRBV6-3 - CASSPRTGTPRSFQYF TGTGCCAGCAGCCCCCGAACCGGGACACCCCGCTCTTTTCAGTACTTC
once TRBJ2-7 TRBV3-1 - CASSQEVGDAYNEQYF TGTGCCAGCAGCCAAGAAGTGGGGGACGCTTACAATGAGCAGTACTTC
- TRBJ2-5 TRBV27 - CASSLLGPEETQYF TGTGCCAGCAGTTTACTGGGGCCGGAGGAGACCCAGTACTTC
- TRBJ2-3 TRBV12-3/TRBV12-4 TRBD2 CASSSPGLAGGTDTQYF TGTGCCAGCAGTTCCCCCGGACTAGCGGGAGGCACAGATACGCAGTATTTT
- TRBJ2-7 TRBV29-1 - CSGGQREYEQYF TGCAGCGGAGGGCAGAGGGAGTACGAGCAGTACTTC
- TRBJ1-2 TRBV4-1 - CASSQPTSGRDNYGYTF TGCGCCAGCAGCCAACCCACAAGCGGGCGAGATAACTATGGCTACACCTTC
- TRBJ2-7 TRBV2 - CASSGQSLSYERYF TGTGCCAGCAGCGGACAGTCCCTCTCCTACGAGCGGTACTTC
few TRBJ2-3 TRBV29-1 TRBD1 CSVETGTGPDTQYF TGCAGCGTTGAAACCGGGACAGGGCCAGATACGCAGTATTTT
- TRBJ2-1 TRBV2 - CARARNPNNGQFF TGTGCCAGGGCAAGAAACCCTAACAATGGGCAGTTCTTC